This TCR beta chain was recovered during a study of cytomegalovirus exposure and HLA in healthy donors. About the research overall: Among approximately 400 genotyped donors, around 80% fell in the Caucasian-associated ancestry cluster.

PCR primers comprised 60 Vbeta and 13 Jbeta primers. The table came from immunoSEQ multiplex PCR; TCRdb's copy has only in-frame clones and leaves some out. The sample lists 130,000 or so clones, approximately 80% seen once, with roughly 1% in the top ten. Those who donated were healthy bone marrow donors. This CDR3 has 12 residues. Germline V gene data show CDR1 as MNHEY and CDR2 as SMNVEV (reference sequence). Deletions cut 3 bases from V and 7 bases from J, with 6 bases between. The V and J genes are TRBV27 and TRBJ2-2; TRBD2 might be the D (6 bases). This sequence was found in an older woman in good health and CMV-seronegative. The source material was PBMCs. The DNA of the CDR3 is TGTGCCAGCAGTTTGGAGGGCGGGGAGCTGTTTTTT. It specifies CASSLEGGELFF.